This T cell receptor (beta chain) derives from a study of blood T cell repertoires in COVID-19. Background on the study: The analysed material was cDNA or gDNA that came from T cells, B-cell-depleted T cells, or PBMCs.

Germline V CDR1 and CDR2: MDHEN, SYDVKM. The CDR3 loop spans 16 amino acids. V was trimmed by 6 bases and J by 3 bases, leaving 20 bases between them. TCRdb keeps only in-frame clones here, not all; method: immunoSEQ multiplex PCR. There are under 300,000 clones in the sample; over 70% occur only once, and approximately 5.9% lies in the top ten. This chain links TRBV28 with TRBJ1-1; TRBD1 is a possible D gene (5 bases). Sequencing was performed on peripheral blood. The sequence was obtained from an elderly man with acute or convalescent COVID-19. The DNA for the CDR3 is TGTGCCAGCAGCCGCCGAAGACCCGGGGGGTACACTGAAGCTTTCTTT. Amino acid sequence: CASSRRRPGGYTEAFF.